Ten or more counts support the clone carrying this TCR beta chain. In TCRdb, the 5' RACE reads were re-called with MiXCR into one record per CDR3 protein. The sample lists about 59,000 distinct CDR3 sequences, 24% occurring once. The data were obtained in a study of neurological immune-mediated disorders. As to time point: technical triplicate 2. Trimming cost V 0 bases and J 1 base, with 10 bases left between them. This CDR3 region has 15 residues. CDR1 is SGHRS, CDR2 YFSETQ, per germline. The receptor comes from a man aged 60 to 75 with HTLV-1-associated myelopathy (HAM/TSP). The specimen sequenced was PBMCs. V is TRBV5-1 and J is TRBJ1-1; D is undetermined. CDR3: CASSLDGHSNTEAFF. CDR3 nucleotide sequence: TGCGCCAGCAGCTTGGATGGGCACTCGAACACTGAAGCTTTCTTT.